These T cell receptor beta chains were read from a single sample in a study of OX40 agonist ivuxolimab in advanced cancers. Method: immunoSEQ multiplex PCR; TCRdb's copy keeps in-frame clones and lacks some. The sample consists of just over 80,000 clones, over 75% of them appearing once. Here the sequenced sample was CD4+ or CD8+ T cells sorted from blood, taken in a trial of the OX40 agonist ivuxolimab. The receptor set was obtained from an adult with an advanced solid tumor such as melanoma, head and neck, liver or kidney cancer. The CDR3 runs from the conserved cysteine through the conserved F or W. The D gene is left open where the match is weak. Clone size is not always given. Where it is, it says once, few, many or a class for expanded clones.

TRBJ2-3 15 - - TRBV28 CASTTSLARTDTQYF TGTGCCAGCACAACCAGTCTAGCCCGCACAGATACGCAGTATTTT
TRBJ1-1 14 - - TRBV2 CASTRDLGDTEAFF TGTGCCAGCACCCGGGACCTGGGGGACACTGAAGCTTTCTTT
TRBJ2-2 13 - - TRBV2 CASVRGIGGELFF TGTGCCAGCGTCAGGGGTATTGGCGGGGAGCTGTTTTTT
TRBJ1-1 13 - - TRBV5-1 CASSFREGTEAFF TGCGCCAGCAGCTTCAGGGAGGGCACTGAAGCTTTCTTT
TRBJ2-3 15 - TRBD2 TRBV2 CASIGTSGITDTQYF TGTGCCAGCATAGGGACTAGCGGAATCACAGATACGCAGTATTTT
TRBJ1-2 14 - TRBD1 TRBV5-5 CASSLQGTNYGYTF TGTGCCAGCAGCCTACAGGGGACTAACTATGGCTACACCTTC
TRBJ2-5 18 - TRBD1 TRBV27 CASSLKGWGQGNQETQYF TGTGCCAGCAGTTTAAAGGGGTGGGGACAGGGGAACCAAGAGACCCAGTACTTC
TRBJ2-7 12 - - TRBV28 CASGANTYEQYF TGTGCCAGCGGGGCGAACACCTACGAGCAGTACTTC
TRBJ2-1 16 - TRBD2 TRBV7-3 CASSLGGGLEVYEQFF TGTGCCAGCAGCTTAGGAGGAGGACTAGAAGTGTATGAGCAGTTCTTC
TRBJ1-4 12 - - TRBV30 CAWSEANEKLFF TGTGCCTGGAGCGAGGCTAATGAAAAACTGTTTTTT
TRBJ1-1 13 - - TRBV6-6 CASSYSSNTEAFF TGTGCCAGCAGTTATAGTTCGAACACTGAAGCTTTCTTT
TRBJ1-6 15 - TRBD1 TRBV18 CASSPAGQYNSPLHF TGTGCCAGCTCACCAGCGGGACAGTATAATTCACCCCTCCACTTT
TRBJ2-1 17 - TRBD1 TRBV5-1 CASSLRGTGFSSREQFF TGCGCCAGCAGCCTGAGGGGGACAGGGTTCTCGTCGCGTGAGCAGTTCTTC
TRBJ1-3 14 - - TRBV7-8 CASSLSGSGNTIYF TGTGCCAGCAGCCTCAGTGGATCTGGAAACACCATATATTTT
TRBJ1-1 16 - TRBD1 TRBV9 CASSAQGAVVSTEAFF TGTGCCAGCAGCGCCCAGGGGGCGGTGGTTTCGACTGAAGCTTTCTTT
TRBJ1-5 16 - - TRBV7-2 CASSGPGVISNQPQHF TGTGCCAGCAGCGGGCCTGGTGTAATTAGCAATCAGCCCCAGCATTTT
TRBJ1-5 11 - - TRBV28 CASSSRRPQHF TGTGCCAGCAGTTCTCGCAGGCCCCAGCATTTT
TRBJ1-5 15 - TRBD1 TRBV7-6 CASSPGQGPAQPQHF TGTGCCAGCAGCCCTGGACAGGGGCCGGCTCAGCCCCAGCATTTT
TRBJ1-5 14 - - TRBV7-2 CASSSRGSNQPQHF TGTGCCAGCAGCTCCAGGGGTAGCAATCAGCCCCAGCATTTT
TRBJ2-7 15 few - TRBV6-5 CASSLGTNGPYEQYF TGTGCCAGCAGTCTCGGGACCAATGGGCCCTACGAGCAGTACTTC
TRBJ1-3 16 few - TRBV28 CASSLPGSQRGNTIYF TGTGCCAGCAGTTTACCCGGGTCACAGCGAGGAAACACCATATATTTT
TRBJ2-5 15 - - TRBV18 CASSRSSADGETQYF TGTGCCAGCTCGCGCTCTAGCGCCGATGGGGAGACCCAGTACTTC
TRBJ1-2 15 - - TRBV29-1 CSVVAVGELGYGYTF TGCAGCGTTGTAGCCGTCGGGGAATTGGGCTATGGCTACACCTTC
TRBJ1-4 16 - TRBD1 TRBV5-1 CASSLAGTGANEKLFF TGCGCCAGCAGCTTGGCCGGGACAGGGGCTAATGAAAAACTGTTTTTT
TRBJ2-1 14 - TRBD2 TRBV2 CASSAASGGTEQFF TGTGCCAGCAGTGCGGCTAGCGGGGGGACTGAGCAGTTCTTC
TRBJ2-2 15 - TRBD1 TRBV6-6 CASIADRARTGELFF TGTGCCAGCATTGCAGACAGGGCTCGAACCGGGGAGCTGTTTTTT
TRBJ1-4 13 few - TRBV4-1 CASSQSRGEKLFF TGCGCCAGCAGCCAGAGCCGGGGTGAAAAACTGTTTTTT
TRBJ2-7 15 - TRBD1 TRBV9 CASSVGTGERPEQYF TGTGCCAGCAGCGTAGGGACAGGAGAACGACCGGAGCAGTACTTC
TRBJ1-5 15 once TRBD1 TRBV6-6 CASSYFRGHNQPQHF TGTGCCAGCAGTTACTTCAGGGGGCATAATCAGCCCCAGCATTTT
TRBJ1-1 15 - - TRBV6-6 CASSYYRTVNTEAFF TGTGCCAGCAGTTACTACAGGACGGTGAACACTGAAGCTTTCTTT
TRBJ2-7 14 once TRBD2 TRBV2 CASRPSGREGEQYF TGTGCCAGCAGGCCTAGCGGGAGGGAGGGCGAGCAGTACTTC
TRBJ2-1 15 - - TRBV10-3 CAISEIRTSYNEQFF TGTGCCATCAGTGAGATCCGGACATCGTACAATGAGCAGTTCTTC